The rows below give T cell receptor beta chains drawn from one sample of a study of blood T cell repertoires in COVID-19. The table came from immunoSEQ multiplex PCR; TCRdb's copy has only in-frame clones and leaves some out. The repertoire holds approximately 290,000 clones, about 80% seen once, with 15% to 18% in the top ten. Sequenced input: peripheral blood. These receptor sequences come from a person aged 70 to 85 with COVID-19, enrolled during active disease. Each CDR3 is given with its conserved first and last residue. Each record gives: CDR3 length, V gene, D gene, clone size, J gene, CDR3 protein, CDR3 DNA. A D gene is named only where the DNA matches it firmly. Expanded clones are given a class, and other clones once, few, many or no size at all.

CDR3 length: 15
V gene: TRBV30
D gene: -
clone size: -
J gene: TRBJ2-1
CDR3 protein: CAWSVLFRSYNEQFF
CDR3 DNA: TGTGCCTGGAGTGTTCTCTTCCGCTCCTACAATGAGCAGTTCTTC

CDR3 length: 15
V gene: TRBV28
D gene: -
clone size: -
J gene: TRBJ2-7
CDR3 protein: CASRPTGLSSYEQYF
CDR3 DNA: TGTGCCAGCAGGCCAACAGGGCTAAGCTCCTACGAGCAGTACTTC

CDR3 length: 15
V gene: TRBV4-3
D gene: -
clone size: -
J gene: TRBJ1-5
CDR3 protein: CASSQELDSNQPQHF
CDR3 DNA: TGCGCCAGCAGCCAAGAATTAGATAGCAATCAGCCCCAGCATTTT

CDR3 length: 13
V gene: TRBV5-4
D gene: -
clone size: -
J gene: TRBJ2-1
CDR3 protein: CASSQDSYNEQFF
CDR3 DNA: TGTGCCAGCAGCCAGGACTCCTACAATGAGCAGTTCTTC

CDR3 length: 15
V gene: TRBV7-2
D gene: -
clone size: few
J gene: TRBJ1-5
CDR3 protein: CASSLAPGSNQPQHF
CDR3 DNA: TGTGCCAGCAGCTTAGCCCCCGGGAGCAATCAGCCCCAGCATTTT

CDR3 length: 15
V gene: TRBV7-9
D gene: -
clone size: -
J gene: TRBJ1-2
CDR3 protein: CASSITGTVNYGYTF
CDR3 DNA: TGTGCCAGCAGCATAACGGGAACTGTCAACTATGGCTACACCTTC

CDR3 length: 14
V gene: TRBV19
D gene: -
clone size: -
J gene: TRBJ1-5
CDR3 protein: CASSQGGERQPQHF
CDR3 DNA: TGTGCCAGTAGCCAGGGAGGGGAGCGTCAGCCCCAGCATTTT

CDR3 length: 17
V gene: TRBV3-1/TRBV3-2
D gene: -
clone size: -
J gene: TRBJ1-2
CDR3 protein: CASSPQPLTLGGYGYTF
CDR3 DNA: TGTGCCAGCAGCCCCCAGCCCCTGACTCTCGGGGGGTATGGCTACACCTTC

CDR3 length: 12
V gene: TRBV12-3/TRBV12-4
D gene: -
clone size: -
J gene: TRBJ1-2
CDR3 protein: CASSAPGRGYTF
CDR3 DNA: TGTGCCAGCAGTGCCCCGGGACGGGGGTACACCTTC

CDR3 length: 22
V gene: TRBV4-3
D gene: TRBD2
clone size: -
J gene: TRBJ2-5
CDR3 protein: CASSQDLPRGLAGGPIQETQYF
CDR3 DNA: TGCGCCAGCAGCCAAGACCTCCCTCGGGGACTAGCGGGGGGGCCGATCCAAGAGACCCAGTACTTC

CDR3 length: 15
V gene: TRBV7-2
D gene: -
clone size: -
J gene: TRBJ1-1
CDR3 protein: CASSLQTGMNTEAFF
CDR3 DNA: TGTGCCAGCAGCTTACAAACCGGGATGAACACTGAAGCTTTCTTT

CDR3 length: 15
V gene: TRBV7-7
D gene: TRBD2
clone size: -
J gene: TRBJ2-5
CDR3 protein: CASSLLAGGGETQYF
CDR3 DNA: TGTGCCAGCAGCTTACTAGCGGGAGGGGGGGAGACCCAGTACTTC

CDR3 length: 15
V gene: TRBV7-2
D gene: -
clone size: once
J gene: TRBJ2-7
CDR3 protein: CASSLQRALSYEQYF
CDR3 DNA: TGTGCCAGCAGCTTACAGCGGGCCCTCTCCTACGAGCAGTACTTC

CDR3 length: 14
V gene: TRBV28
D gene: -
clone size: -
J gene: TRBJ1-3
CDR3 protein: CASNEGTLGNTIYF
CDR3 DNA: TGTGCCAGCAACGAGGGAACCCTAGGAAACACCATATATTTT

CDR3 length: 15
V gene: TRBV16
D gene: TRBD1
clone size: -
J gene: TRBJ1-1
CDR3 protein: CASSQPGQEYTEAFF
CDR3 DNA: TGTGCCAGCAGCCAGCCGGGACAGGAGTACACTGAAGCTTTCTTT

CDR3 length: 17
V gene: TRBV9
D gene: TRBD1
clone size: -
J gene: TRBJ2-2
CDR3 protein: CASSPTDRVWSTGELFF
CDR3 DNA: TGTGCCAGCAGCCCCACAGACAGGGTATGGTCCACCGGGGAGCTGTTTTTT

CDR3 length: 14
V gene: TRBV9
D gene: -
clone size: -
J gene: TRBJ2-7
CDR3 protein: CASSVGSGGYEQYF
CDR3 DNA: TGTGCCAGCAGCGTAGGGTCGGGCGGGTACGAGCAGTACTTC

CDR3 length: 15
V gene: TRBV11-2
D gene: -
clone size: -
J gene: TRBJ2-3
CDR3 protein: CASSSTGLSTDTQYF
CDR3 DNA: TGTGCCAGCAGCTCGACAGGTCTTAGCACAGATACGCAGTATTTT

CDR3 length: 13
V gene: TRBV28
D gene: -
clone size: -
J gene: TRBJ1-5
CDR3 protein: CATRDSGNQPQHF
CDR3 DNA: TGTGCCACCCGGGACTCAGGCAATCAGCCCCAGCATTTT

CDR3 length: 11
V gene: TRBV29-1
D gene: -
clone size: once
J gene: TRBJ2-7
CDR3 protein: CSVRQDYEQYF
CDR3 DNA: TGCAGCGTCCGACAAGACTACGAGCAGTACTTC

CDR3 length: 15
V gene: TRBV5-5
D gene: -
clone size: -
J gene: TRBJ2-7
CDR3 protein: CASSLGGSESYEQYF
CDR3 DNA: TGTGCCAGCAGCTTGGGAGGGTCGGAGTCCTACGAGCAGTACTTC

CDR3 length: 16
V gene: TRBV5-1
D gene: TRBD1
clone size: few
J gene: TRBJ1-1
CDR3 protein: CASSRTRTGLSTEAFF
CDR3 DNA: TGCGCCAGCAGCCGGACTCGGACAGGGTTATCCACTGAAGCTTTCTTT

CDR3 length: 15
V gene: TRBV7-2
D gene: -
clone size: -
J gene: TRBJ2-2
CDR3 protein: CASSLLGPNTGELFF
CDR3 DNA: TGTGCCAGCAGCTTATTGGGGCCGAACACCGGGGAGCTGTTTTTT

CDR3 length: 15
V gene: TRBV5-6
D gene: -
clone size: -
J gene: TRBJ2-3
CDR3 protein: CASSWRSGSTDTQYF
CDR3 DNA: TGTGCCAGCAGCTGGCGGTCAGGGAGCACAGATACGCAGTATTTT

CDR3 length: 14
V gene: TRBV2
D gene: TRBD1
clone size: once
J gene: TRBJ1-6
CDR3 protein: CASSGQGYNSPLHF
CDR3 DNA: TGTGCCAGCAGTGGACAGGGGTATAATTCACCCCTCCACTTT

CDR3 length: 15
V gene: TRBV7-6
D gene: TRBD2
clone size: few
J gene: TRBJ2-1
CDR3 protein: CASSLTAGGPFEQFF
CDR3 DNA: TGTGCCAGCAGCTTAACGGCGGGGGGGCCCTTTGAGCAGTTCTTC

CDR3 length: 15
V gene: TRBV4-1
D gene: -
clone size: -
J gene: TRBJ2-7
CDR3 protein: CASSQGGPGSYEQYF
CDR3 DNA: TGCGCCAGCAGCCAAGGAGGGCCGGGCTCCTACGAGCAGTACTTC

CDR3 length: 12
V gene: TRBV11-1
D gene: -
clone size: -
J gene: TRBJ2-7
CDR3 protein: CASSLGEVEQYF
CDR3 DNA: TGTGCCAGCAGCTTAGGAGAGGTCGAGCAGTACTTC

CDR3 length: 15
V gene: TRBV5-1
D gene: -
clone size: once
J gene: TRBJ2-2
CDR3 protein: CASSLGGQNTGELFF
CDR3 DNA: TGCGCCAGCAGCTTGGGGGGGCAGAACACCGGGGAGCTGTTTTTT

CDR3 length: 13
V gene: TRBV29-1
D gene: -
clone size: few
J gene: TRBJ1-2
CDR3 protein: CSVAQSLTYGYTF
CDR3 DNA: TGCAGCGTTGCTCAGTCCCTTACGTATGGCTACACCTTC

CDR3 length: 16
V gene: TRBV7-8
D gene: -
clone size: once
J gene: TRBJ2-7
CDR3 protein: CASSLVQQANLYEQYF
CDR3 DNA: TGTGCCAGCAGCTTAGTTCAGCAGGCCAACCTCTACGAGCAGTACTTC

CDR3 length: 13
V gene: TRBV5-1
D gene: -
clone size: -
J gene: TRBJ2-5
CDR3 protein: CASSSTVVETQYF
CDR3 DNA: TGCGCCAGCAGCTCAACAGTAGTAGAGACCCAGTACTTC

CDR3 length: 14
V gene: TRBV19
D gene: -
clone size: -
J gene: TRBJ2-3
CDR3 protein: CASSIPRSADTQYF
CDR3 DNA: TGTGCCAGTAGTATCCCTAGGAGCGCAGATACGCAGTATTTT

CDR3 length: 14
V gene: TRBV6-6
D gene: TRBD2
clone size: -
J gene: TRBJ2-1
CDR3 protein: CASRSGSSYNEQFF
CDR3 DNA: TGTGCCAGCAGGAGCGGGAGCTCCTACAATGAGCAGTTCTTC

CDR3 length: 15
V gene: TRBV7-9
D gene: -
clone size: once
J gene: TRBJ1-1
CDR3 protein: CASSLVAGANTEAFF
CDR3 DNA: TGTGCCAGCAGCTTAGTAGCGGGGGCAAACACTGAAGCTTTCTTT

CDR3 length: 13
V gene: TRBV4-2
D gene: TRBD1
clone size: -
J gene: TRBJ1-2
CDR3 protein: CASSQGTGDGYTF
CDR3 DNA: TGTGCCAGCAGCCAAGGAACAGGGGATGGCTACACCTTC

CDR3 length: 14
V gene: TRBV30
D gene: TRBD1
clone size: -
J gene: TRBJ1-2
CDR3 protein: CAWSVTGVPNGYTF
CDR3 DNA: TGTGCCTGGAGTGTTACAGGGGTGCCGAATGGCTACACCTTC

CDR3 length: 13
V gene: TRBV7-8
D gene: TRBD1
clone size: -
J gene: TRBJ1-5
CDR3 protein: CASSSRQGQPQHF
CDR3 DNA: TGTGCCAGCAGCTCCAGACAGGGTCAGCCCCAGCATTTT

CDR3 length: 13
V gene: TRBV11-3
D gene: -
clone size: -
J gene: TRBJ2-1
CDR3 protein: CASSAGQGREQFF
CDR3 DNA: TGTGCCAGCAGCGCTGGCCAGGGTCGCGAGCAGTTCTTC

CDR3 length: 18
V gene: TRBV2
D gene: TRBD2
clone size: -
J gene: TRBJ2-7
CDR3 protein: CASSELLRLAGSSYEQYF
CDR3 DNA: TGTGCCAGCAGTGAACTTCTTCGGCTAGCGGGATCCTCCTACGAGCAGTACTTC

CDR3 length: 14
V gene: TRBV6-2/TRBV6-3
D gene: -
clone size: -
J gene: TRBJ2-3
CDR3 protein: CASSYLGLTDTQYF
CDR3 DNA: TGTGCCAGCAGTTACTTGGGCCTCACAGATACGCAGTATTTT

CDR3 length: 14
V gene: TRBV7-8
D gene: -
clone size: -
J gene: TRBJ2-1
CDR3 protein: CATSAVRAGNEQFF
CDR3 DNA: TGTGCCACTTCGGCCGTTCGGGCGGGAAATGAGCAGTTCTTC